This T cell receptor beta chain was retrieved from a study of somatic mutations in cytotoxic T cells in rheumatoid arthritis. TCRdb's table, derived via immunoSEQ multiplex PCR, lists solely in-frame clones and lacks some. This table has fewer than 20,000 clones, roughly 70% appearing once. CDR3 length: 13 residues. Germline loops: CDR1 GTSNPN, CDR2 SVGIG (reference sequence). V shed 3 bases and J 5 bases; nucleotides not matched to a gene: 3. This clone was detected a few times. Material for sequencing was CD8+ T cells sorted from blood. This clonotype was sampled from a woman aged 55-69 years in good health. The rearrangement joins TRBV30 to TRBJ1-2; 10 nucleotides match TRBD1. This chain's CDR3 is CAWRDRGLYGYTF. The CDR3 nucleotides are TGTGCCTGGAGGGACAGGGGGTTGTATGGCTACACCTTC.